These 4 T cell receptor beta chains were sequenced from one sample in a study of PD-L1 blockade in urothelial cancer. Only in-frame clones appear in the TCRdb table, and some are missing; sequencing was by immunoSEQ multiplex PCR. This sample carries more than 35,000 clones, approximately 78% of them seen once, and the ten largest clones take 3% to 3.5%. The sequences come from PBMCs, collected around atezolizumab (anti-PD-L1) treatment. These TCRs come from a man aged 70 or older with urothelial cancer.

The rearrangement joins TRBV9 to TRBJ1-1; D not certain. There are 16 residues in the CDR3. Trimming pared 0 bases from V and 4 bases from J, leaving 16 bases between. From germline, CDR1 is SGDLS and CDR2 YYNGEE. The chain's CDR3 is CASSVGANPQSTEAFF. The DNA for the CDR3 is TGTGCCAGCAGCGTAGGGGCAAATCCCCAAAGCACTGAAGCTTTCTTT.

The chain joins TRBV6-1 to TRBJ2-1; 11 bases match TRBD2. V was clipped by 3 bases and J by 9 bases; unmatched bases: 10. CDR3 length: 16 amino acids. Germline-derived CDR1 and CDR2 are MNHNS and SASEGT. The CDR3 here is CASSERVAGGEGEQFF. DNA for the CDR3: TGTGCCAGCAGTGAGAGGGTAGCGGGAGGGGAAGGTGAGCAGTTCTTC.

The V gene is TRBV7-8, the J gene TRBJ1-5; D remains ambiguous. Trimming shortened V by 1 base and J by 3 bases, and 10 bases separated the two germline ends. The V gene's germline CDR1 is SGHVS and CDR2 FQNEAQ. The CDR3 spans 15 residues. The CDR3 region has the DNA TGTGCCAGCAGCTTAGGGGCAAGAAACAATCAGCCCCAGCATTTT. Translating gives CASSLGARNNQPQHF.

As DNA, the CDR3 is TGTGCCAGCAGGGCACAGGGAAACCAGAACACTGAAGCTTTCTTT. Protein: CASRAQGNQNTEAFF. This sequence joins TRBV14 and TRBJ1-1, with D possibly TRBD1 on 6 matching bases. The ends were cut back, 6 bases at V and 1 base at J, with 15 bases in the middle. The CDR3 is made up of 15 amino acids. The germline V gene has CDR1 SGHDN and CDR2 FVKESK.